The 8 T cell receptor beta chains reported below all come from one sample, sequenced in a study of cytomegalovirus exposure and HLA in healthy donors (dated by TCRdb to about 2017). Receptor libraries were prepared by the immunoSEQ multiplex PCR assay. For the multiplex PCR, a mixture combining 60 forward primers for TCR Vbeta segments and 13 reverse primers for TCR Jbeta segments was used. TCRdb mirrors the immuneACCESS table, restricted to in-frame sequences. Some clones are absent from its copies; in checked studies, under half trace to an unresolved V gene, and the reason for the others is unknown. This sample comprises around 33,000 clones, 85% to 95% of them detected only once. About 2.5% of the sample belongs to the ten largest clones. Sequencing used PBMCs. The receptors here all came from a woman younger than 30 in good health and CMV-seronegative.

The rearrangement joins TRBV28 to TRBJ2-1; possibly TRBD1 for D (6 bases). Germline V lookup: CDR1 MDHEN, CDR2 SYDVKM. The CDR3 consists of 15 residues. Trimming pared 6 bases from V and 2 bases from J, leaving 14 bases between. The CDR3 protein is CASRGQGRAYNEQFF. The CDR3 bases are TGTGCCAGCAGAGGGCAGGGGCGCGCCTACAATGAGCAGTTCTTC.

The V and J genes are TRBV10-3 and TRBJ2-3, with 7 bases identical to TRBD2. Germline CDR1 reads ENHRY; CDR2 reads SYGVKD. CDR3 size: 13 residues. The ends lost 10 bases at V and 2 bases at J; junction bases unmatched: 6. Here the CDR3 reads CATQSGATDTQYF. The CDR3 DNA reads as TGTGCCACTCAAAGCGGGGCCACAGATACGCAGTATTTT.

V gene TRBV5-1 combines with J gene TRBJ2-5; 9 bases agree with TRBD1. Germline CDR1 SGHRS, CDR2 YFSETQ. This CDR3 has 15 residues. The V and J ends lost 2 bases and 2 bases, in that order; junction bases with no gene match: 4. CDR3: CASSLRGQGQETQYF. As DNA, the CDR3 is TGCGCCAGCAGCTTAAGGGGACAGGGACAAGAGACCCAGTACTTC.

The rearrangement joins TRBV7-8 to TRBJ2-7; unclear D gene. Per the germline V gene, CDR1 is SGHVS and CDR2 is FQNEAQ. The CDR3 runs 12 residues. V gave up 5 bases and J gave up 2 bases, with 7 bases separating them. CDR3 in amino acids: CASSPSPYEQYF. The CDR3 DNA is TGTGCCAGCAGCCCGTCCCCCTACGAGCAGTACTTC. Complete variable domain (other parts from reference TRBV7-8 and TRBJ2-7): GAGVSQSPRYKVAKRGQDVALRCDPISGHVSLFWYQQALGQGPEFLTYFQNEAQLDKSGLPSDRFFAERPEGSVSTLKIQRTQQEDSAVYLCASSPSPYEQYFGPGTRLTVT.

The chain joins TRBV6-1 to TRBJ1-1; no clear D. Looked up from germline, CDR1 is MNHNS and CDR2 is SASEGT. This CDR3 has 15 residues. The V gene lost 2 bases and the J gene lost 1 base, with 11 bases spanning the gap. Written as DNA, the CDR3 is TGTGCCAGCAGTGAATATTTCCTTTCGAACACTGAAGCTTTCTTT. This codes for CASSEYFLSNTEAFF.

This chain uses TRBV27 with TRBJ1-2, with TRBD1 as a possible D gene (5 bases). Trimming took off 4 bases at V and 0 bases at J, with 9 bases between the two ends. The CDR3 runs 14 residues. The germline CDR1 and CDR2 sequences are MNHEY and SMNVEV (reference sequence). CDR3 in amino acids: CASSYRQTNYGYTF. The CDR3 DNA reads as TGTGCCAGCAGTTACCGACAGACTAACTATGGCTACACCTTC.

The genes are TRBV5-1 and TRBJ1-3; D uncertain. Germline-derived CDR1 and CDR2 are SGHRS and YFSETQ. V dropped 0 bases and J dropped 0 bases, with 13 bases sitting between them. The CDR3 runs to 17 residues. The CDR3 region is CASSLALRGLSGNTIYF. The CDR3 DNA follows: TGCGCCAGCAGCTTGGCCTTACGGGGTCTCTCTGGAAACACCATATATTTT.

This chain links TRBV6-5 with TRBJ2-3, with 10 bases that match TRBD2. The CDR3 consists of 15 residues. J gave up 4 bases and V 6 bases, and 7 bases lay outside the gene matches. The V gene's germline CDR1 is MNHEY and CDR2 SVGAGI. The CDR3 sequence: CASSRASGRPDTQYF. DNA for the CDR3: TGTGCCAGCAGCCGAGCTAGCGGGAGACCAGATACGCAGTATTTT.